A single T cell receptor (beta chain) is shown here with its context. There are many counts of this clonotype. The antigen it recognizes is unknown. Per-nucleotide qualities are absent, and no much larger clonotype sits a single base away. This sample is part of a study of spatial heterogeneity in lung cancer (dated 2019 in TCRdb). Looking at the study overall: Beta-chain transcripts were consistently detected in greater numbers than alpha-chain transcripts, which likely reflects a higher abundance of beta-chain transcripts. In the raw uncorrected reads, each unique combination of TCR and UMI appeared more than ten times on average. The study quantitatively compared TCR alpha and beta repertoires across multiple tumor regions, matched nontumor lung and blood in non-small cell lung cancer. The study linked features of the TCR repertoire to counts of nonsynonymous mutations, which were determined by whole-exome sequencing of tumor tissue. Both alpha and beta chains were TCR-sequenced in samples taken at surgery, namely 220 tumor regions, 61 to 65 matched nontumor lung samples and about 52 PBMC samples. What the work shows at the level of the full study, not this receptor alone: Ubiquitous expanded tumor TCRs were detected in blood more often at tumor resection than at routine follow-up. Additional single-cell paired TCR alpha and beta sequencing was considered necessary to confirm, at a functional level, the hypothesis that regional TCRs recognize regional mutations.

Library method: 5' RACE. Sequencer: NextSeq 500. The TCR library protocol attached a unique molecular identifier to each TCR cDNA molecule to allow correction of PCR and sequencing errors. Per the source publication's procedure: TCR identification, UMI-based error correction and CDR3 extraction were performed with Decombinator tools. TCRs above a frequency of 2 per 1,000, corresponding to the top 1% of the tumor frequency distribution, were defined as expanded. Renyi diversity was calculated using the R vegan package after each repertoire was subsampled 100 times to 5,000 TCRs. CDR3 similarity networks were constructed using string-kernel similarity of amino acid triplets, with links drawn between CDR3s whose pairwise similarity was above 0.82. The raw public reads went through TCRdb reprocessing: fastp at Q25, MiXCR clone calling, in-frame beta chains kept. Records with the same CDR3 protein are collapsed into one entry carrying the most frequent genes and DNA. The V and J calls here are based on TCRdb, not the publication. The sample profile shows about 92,000 distinct CDR3 sequences; approximately 12% of them were found once. The ten biggest clones cover about 38% of the sample.

At the junction V is shortened by 5 bases and J by 5 bases; bases outside the gene matches: 9. The germline V gene (reference sequence) sets CDR1 to SEHNR and CDR2 to FQNEAQ. The CDR3 holds 14 amino acids from the cysteine to the phenylalanine. The retained sequence is limited to the CDR3, 42 bases, with the frame set at the first base. The sample's time point, from its label and the paper: sample taken at primary tumor resection. Without any cell sorting, TCR sequencing was performed on whole RNA extracted either from tumor and nontumor lung tissue or from cryopreserved PBMC samples. Samples were obtained from 72 patients with early-stage, untreated non-small cell lung cancer from the lung TRACERx cohort. A patient was chosen for TCR sequencing only when enough RNA was available from at least two tumor regions.

The rearrangement joined TRBV7-9 to TRBJ2-7; TRBD1 agrees with 7 junctional bases. Material: PBMCs, obtained at surgery. This sequence was found in a male donor with early-stage non-small cell lung cancer. The CDR3 has the sequence CASSNRDRPDEQYF. The DNA is TGTGCCAGCAGCAACCGGGACAGACCCGACGAGCAGTACTTC. Where the CDR3 stops, the reference TRBV7-9 and TRBJ2-7 genes take over; the full variable domain is DTGVSQNPRHKITKRGQNVTFRCDPISEHNRLYWYRQTLGQGPEFLTYFQNEAQLEKSRLLSDRFSAERPKGSFSTLEIQRTEQGDSAMYLCASSNRDRPDEQYFGPGTRLTVT.